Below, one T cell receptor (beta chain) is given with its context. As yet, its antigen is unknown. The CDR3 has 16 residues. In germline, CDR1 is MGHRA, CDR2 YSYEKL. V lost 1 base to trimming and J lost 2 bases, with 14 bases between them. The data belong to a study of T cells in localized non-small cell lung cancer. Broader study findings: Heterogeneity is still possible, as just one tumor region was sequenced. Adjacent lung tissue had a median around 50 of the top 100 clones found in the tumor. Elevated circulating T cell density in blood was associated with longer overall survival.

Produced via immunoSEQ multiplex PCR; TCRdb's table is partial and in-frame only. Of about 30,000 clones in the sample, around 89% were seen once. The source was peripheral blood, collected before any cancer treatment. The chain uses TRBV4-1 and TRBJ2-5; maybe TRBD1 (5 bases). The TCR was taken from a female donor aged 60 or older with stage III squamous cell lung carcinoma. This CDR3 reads CASSQGTSRGQETQYF. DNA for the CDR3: TGCGCCAGCAGCCAAGGTACATCAAGGGGTCAAGAGACCCAGTACTTC.